This TCR beta chain originates from a study of blood T cell repertoires in COVID-19 (dated by TCRdb to between 2020 and 2021). Concerning the study at large: Samples from collaborators originated in the United States, Italy and Spain and spanned both the acute and convalescent phases of COVID-19. The material from the prospective study consisted of cDNA or gDNA derived from T cells, B-cell-depleted T cells, or PBMCs. The dataset comprised deeply sampled blood TCRbeta repertoires from subjects exposed to, actively infected with, or recovered from COVID-19. The repertoires were released in a freely available public database meant as a resource for research on the immune response to SARS-CoV-2. The samples were drawn from the first 160 participants of the ongoing ImmuneRACE study and from under 1,500 subjects provided by 6 global collaborators. A de-identified subject ID, COVID-19 status, age in years and sex were almost always included in the sample metadata. HLA class I and class II types, where available, came from metadata supplied by the sample provider rather than from assay-based typing.

TCRbeta CDR3 regions were amplified from genomic DNA by means of the immunoSEQ Assay, a bias-controlled multiplex PCR. Turning to the authors' computational methods: Within the assay, amplification of reference gene primers was used to estimate how many nucleated cells each sample contained. To quantify the absolute abundance of each unique TCRbeta CDR3 rearrangement, sequence reads were collapsed and filtered. Productive Simpson clonality was computed per sample as the square root of Simpson's diversity index over productive rearrangements. The table comes from immuneACCESS by way of TCRdb, which keeps in-frame sequences with V and J called. Part of the clones is missing from these tables; in studies checked, under half for an unresolved V gene and the rest for unknown reasons. For V, J and clone size, that table is used; D and trimming come from the DNA. In this sample the table shows approximately 140,000 clones, approximately 86% of which occur a single time. The top ten hold less than 3.5% of the sample.

The investigation overall reported the following: Clinical and demographic metadata were provided uncurated, with the amount varying by source and participant.

Points on this clone: There is no known antigen for this receptor. No much larger clone is present one base from it, and per-base qualities are unavailable.

The CDR3 numbers 16 residues from cysteine through phenylalanine. CDR3 DNA is the only sequence kept; it has 48 bases, read in frame from the first base. The CDR1 and CDR2 encoded by the germline V gene are KGHDR and SFDVKD. V is pruned by 4 bases and J by 4 bases, leaving 4 bases of the junction without a gene match. Each collaborating institution followed its own protocols to collect whole blood in K2EDTA tubes. For TCRbeta analysis, collaborators shipped samples as frozen whole blood, isolated PBMCs, or DNA extracted from either of those sample types. The chain is assembled from TRBV24-1 and TRBJ2-1; 12 junctional bases match TRBD2. The TCR was taken from a man in his 70s with acute or convalescent COVID-19. Sequenced: peripheral blood. In nucleotide form, the sequence is TGTGCCACCAGTGACCAACTAGCGGGAGGTTACAATGAGCAGTTCTTC. Translated, it reads CATSDQLAGGYNEQFF.